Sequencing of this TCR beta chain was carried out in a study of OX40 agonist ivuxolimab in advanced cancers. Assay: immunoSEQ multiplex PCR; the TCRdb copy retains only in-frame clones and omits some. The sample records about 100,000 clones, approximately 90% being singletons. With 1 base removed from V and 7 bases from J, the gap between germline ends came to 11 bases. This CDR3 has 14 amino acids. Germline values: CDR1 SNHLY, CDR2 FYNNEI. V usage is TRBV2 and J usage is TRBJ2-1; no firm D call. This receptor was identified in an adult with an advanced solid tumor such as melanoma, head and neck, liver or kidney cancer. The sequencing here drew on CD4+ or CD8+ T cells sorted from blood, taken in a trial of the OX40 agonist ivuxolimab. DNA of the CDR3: TGTGCCAGCAGTGAAGAGGGTTTTGCTAATGAGCAGTTCTTC. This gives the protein CASSEEGFANEQFF.